Here is one T cell receptor (beta chain) with its context. This specimen comes from a study of blood T cell repertoires in COVID-19. Study as a whole: The United States, Italy and Spain were the sources of the acute and convalescent COVID-19 samples. PBMCs, B-cell-depleted T cells, or T cells provided the cDNA or gDNA that made up the material.

The CDR3 is 19 residues long. Germline loops: CDR1 SGHNT, CDR2 YYREEE (reference sequence). J was trimmed by 0 bases and V by 4 bases; bases with no gene match: 11. As handled by the study authors: Nucleated cell number was recorded as an estimate derived from reference gene primer amplification. The table came from immunoSEQ multiplex PCR; TCRdb's copy has only in-frame clones and leaves some out. The DNA gave D and trimming, while V, J and clone size come from that table. The table records roughly 250,000 clones, more than 70% of them present only once. The sequencing sample was made of peripheral blood. This receptor was identified in a middle-aged man with active or convalescent COVID-19. The chain combines TRBV5-4 with TRBJ2-1, with 12 bases fitting TRBD2. CDR3 bases: TGTGCCAGCAGCACGGAATCTAGCGGGGGGGGTAGCTCCTACAATGAGCAGTTCTTC. As protein: CASSTESSGGGSSYNEQFF.